Presented here are 30 T cell receptor beta chains from one specimen sequenced in a study of cytomegalovirus exposure and HLA in healthy donors. Using immunoSEQ multiplex PCR, the repertoire was profiled, and TCRdb retains in-frame clones only, with some absent. The sample consists of 120,000 to 150,000 clones, approximately 88% of them appearing once. Sequencing input: PBMCs. These receptors originate from a young woman in good health and CMV-seropositive.

The chain links TRBV4-2 to TRBJ2-3, with 13 bases that match TRBD2. Germline values: CDR1 LGHNA, CDR2 YNFKEQ. V lost 4 bases to trimming and J lost 2 bases; unmatched junction nucleotides: 9. This CDR3 spans 18 amino acids. Here the CDR3 DNA reads TGTGCCAGCAGCCCGATAGTACTAGCGGGGGGGCTCACAGATACGCAGTATTTT. Translated, it gives CASSPIVLAGGLTDTQYF.

A few counts support this clone. The chain combines TRBV16 with TRBJ2-5; TRBD2 might be the D (5 bases). V was pared by 5 bases and J by 7 bases, with 14 bases between. CDR1 KGHSY and CDR2 FQNENV come from the germline V gene. The CDR3 is 13 residues long. This chain's CDR3 is CASSSITRGTQYF. The DNA of the CDR3 is TGTGCCAGCAGCTCTATAACTAGAGGGACCCAGTACTTC.

The V gene is TRBV15, the J gene TRBJ2-3, with a possible D match to TRBD2 (6 bases). The V end lost 1 base, the J end lost 6 bases, and 8 bases lay between the germline ends. In germline, CDR1 is LNHNV, CDR2 YYDKDF (reference sequence). The CDR3 totals 13 residues. CDR3 in DNA: TGTGCCACCAGCAGAGCGGGGAGGGATACGCAGTATTTT. This gives the protein CATSRAGRDTQYF.

This chain connects TRBV6-5 to TRBJ1-2; D is unresolved. V lost 6 bases and J lost 4, with 12 bases in between. Looked up from germline, CDR1 is MNHEY and CDR2 is SVGAGI. The CDR3 sequence is 13 residues long. The CDR3 nucleotides read TGTGCCAGCAGCCGCGGAGTGGCCTATGGCTACACCTTC. This translates into CASSRGVAYGYTF.

The chain links TRBV6-6 to TRBJ1-4; TRBD1 matches at 8 bases. J lost 7 bases, V lost 9 bases, and 7 bases had no gene match. Per the germline V gene, CDR1 is MNHNY and CDR2 is SVGAGI (reference sequence). The CDR3 contains 13 residues. CDR3 in DNA: TGTGCCAGTCGGACAGGGCTTTTTGAAAAACTGTTTTTT. Translation gives CASRTGLFEKLFF.

This chain connects TRBV7-2 to TRBJ2-5; no firm D call. The V end was cut by 6 bases, the J end by 2 bases, with 10 bases between. Germline values: CDR1 SGHTA, CDR2 FQGNSA. There are 13 residues in the CDR3. CDR3 protein: CASRPDSQETQYF. The CDR3 bases are TGTGCCAGCAGACCTGACTCGCAAGAGACCCAGTACTTC.

The chain recombines TRBV30 with TRBJ1-1, with 10 nucleotides matching TRBD1. The CDR3 totals 14 residues. V lost 4 bases, J lost 4 bases, and 6 bases stayed unmatched. Germline V lookup: CDR1 GTSNPN, CDR2 SVGIG (reference sequence). CDR3 DNA: TGTGCCTGGAACTCAGGGACAGGGGCCACTGAAGCTTTCTTT. Amino acid sequence: CAWNSGTGATEAFF.

The chain uses TRBV7-9 and TRBJ2-5; no firm D call. CDR3 size: 14 residues. The germline V gene encodes CDR1 SEHNR and CDR2 FQNEAQ (reference sequence). V was cut by 4 bases and J by 5 bases, with 14 bases left in between. The CDR3 nucleotides read TGTGCCAGCAGCTCCCCGTTTATCGGGGAGACCCAGTACTTC. It translates to CASSSPFIGETQYF.

The V call is TRBV30, the J call TRBJ2-3; D may be TRBD2 (7 bases). V dropped 0 bases and J dropped 1 base, with 11 bases sitting between them. Germline V CDR1 and CDR2: GTSNPN, SVGIG (reference sequence). CDR3 length: 15 amino acids. This chain's CDR3 is CAWSVGGLRTDTQYF. CDR3 coding DNA: TGTGCCTGGAGTGTAGGGGGACTACGCACAGATACGCAGTATTTT.

The V call is TRBV18, the J call TRBJ2-1, with a possible D match to TRBD2 (6 bases). Trimming took 3 bases from V and 10 from J, leaving 10 bases between them. The CDR3 extends over 12 amino acids. From germline, CDR1 is KGHSH and CDR2 LQKENI. The CDR3 DNA reads TGTGCCAGCTCACCCAGTCGGGGGGAGCAGTTCTTC. This codes for CASSPSRGEQFF.

V is TRBV11-3 and J is TRBJ2-2; 14 nucleotides align to TRBD2. There are 17 residues in the CDR3. The V gene end was trimmed by 4 bases and the J gene end by 5 bases; junction bases not matched to a gene: 6. Germline V CDR1 and CDR2: SGHNT, YENEEA. The CDR3 coding sequence is TGTGCCAGCAGCTACTTCGGACTAGCGGGAGGTACCGGGGAGCTGTTTTTT. Translation: CASSYFGLAGGTGELFF.

V and J are TRBV11-3 and TRBJ2-1; 7 positions agree with TRBD2. Unmatched junction bases numbered 9, after V lost 4 bases and J lost 9 bases. This CDR3 has 14 amino acids. Germline CDR1 is SGHNT and CDR2 is YENEEA. The CDR3 DNA reads as TGTGCCAGCAGCTCAGACCCGGGAGGAAGTGAGCAGTTCTTC. It translates to CASSSDPGGSEQFF.

V usage is TRBV7-9 and J usage is TRBJ2-1; 11 bases match TRBD2. From germline, CDR1 is SEHNR and CDR2 FQNEAQ (reference sequence). The CDR3 spans 15 residues. After removal of 5 bases from V and 1 base from J, the junction contained 1 base not matched to a gene. CDR3 amino acids: CASSPSGRSYNEQFF. The CDR3 DNA sequence: TGTGCCAGCAGCCCTAGCGGGAGGTCCTACAATGAGCAGTTCTTC.

The genes are TRBV10-3 and TRBJ2-7; a weak D match, TRBD1 (6 bases). Germline V gives CDR1 ENHRY, CDR2 SYGVKD. This CDR3 contains 14 residues. V was shortened by 5 bases and J by 1 base, with 12 bases between the two germline ends. This chain's CDR3 is CAISKTGESYEQYF. For the CDR3, the DNA is TGTGCCATCAGTAAGACAGGAGAATCCTACGAGCAGTACTTC.

This clone was counted a few times. V gene TRBV19 combines with J gene TRBJ2-7; TRBD2 is a possible D gene (6 bases). From germline, CDR1 is LNHDA and CDR2 SQIVND (reference sequence). This CDR3 has 16 residues. Trimming stripped 3 bases from V and 0 bases from J, with 15 bases between. Here the CDR3 reads CASSIFPGARSYEQYF. The CDR3 DNA sequence: TGTGCCAGTAGTATCTTTCCGGGAGCGCGCTCCTACGAGCAGTACTTC.

This chain joins TRBV28 and TRBJ1-4; 9 bases fit TRBD1. V lost 6 bases, J lost 8 bases, and 13 bases stayed unmatched. This CDR3 region has 16 residues. Germline V gene data show CDR1 as MDHEN and CDR2 as SYDVKM. CDR3 sequence (DNA): TGTGCCAGCAGCCCCCTGTGGTGGGACAGGGAAGAAAAACTGTTTTTT. Translating gives CASSPLWWDREEKLFF.

V is TRBV6-1 and J is TRBJ2-5; possibly TRBD2 for D (5 bases). Trimming took 4 bases from V and 5 from J, leaving 11 bases between them. In germline, CDR1 is MNHNS, CDR2 SASEGT. CDR3 length: 13 residues. The CDR3 region is CASSGTLDETQYF. Here the CDR3 DNA reads TGTGCCAGCAGTGGGACTTTGGACGAGACCCAGTACTTC.

The CDR3 coding sequence is TGTGCCAGTAGTATAGCAAGCGGGAGGTCAGAGACCCAGTACTTC. Protein product: CASSIASGRSETQYF. The chain recombines TRBV19 with TRBJ2-5; TRBD2 matches 9 bases. CDR1 and CDR2 (germline): LNHDA, SQIVND (reference sequence). Trimming removed 1 base from V and 4 bases from J; junction bases left unmatched: 4. The CDR3 loop spans 15 amino acids.

V is TRBV5-4 and J is TRBJ2-7, with 8 bases fitting TRBD2. CDR1 and CDR2 (germline): SGHNT, YYREEE (reference sequence). The ends lost 2 bases at V and 2 bases at J; junction bases unmatched: 3. The length of the CDR3 is 14 residues. The CDR3 sequence is CASSLGAGAYEQYF. CDR3 DNA sequence: TGTGCCAGCAGCTTAGGAGCGGGAGCCTACGAGCAGTACTTC. The complete variable domain, with remaining parts taken from reference TRBV5-4 and TRBJ2-7, reads ETGVTQSPTHLIKTRGQQVTLRCSSQSGHNTVSWYQQALGQGPQFIFQYYREEENGRGNFPPRFSGLQFPNYSSELNVNALELDDSALYLCASSLGAGAYEQYFGPGTRLTVT.

The chain has TRBV4-2 and TRBJ2-1, with 7 bases that match TRBD2. The CDR3 spans 14 residues. Germline CDR1 is LGHNA and CDR2 is YNFKEQ. Trimming removed 4 bases from V and 3 bases from J; junction bases left unmatched: 3. The CDR3: CASSPRTSYNEQFF. In nucleotides, the CDR3 is TGTGCCAGCAGCCCAAGGACTAGCTACAATGAGCAGTTCTTC.

The chain carries TRBV5-5 and TRBJ2-7; possible D gene TRBD2, 6 bases. The germline V gene has CDR1 SGHKS and CDR2 YYEKEE (reference sequence). The CDR3 has 15 residues. The V gene lost 4 bases and the J gene lost 2 bases, with 16 bases spanning the gap. CDR3 nucleotides: TGTGCCAGCAGCCCCGCGGGGCGGGATCCCTACGAGCAGTACTTC. Encoded protein: CASSPAGRDPYEQYF.

The genes are TRBV27 and TRBJ2-7; 9 bases map to TRBD1. The V and J ends lost 6 bases and 4 bases, in that order; junction bases with no gene match: 16. This CDR3 region has 17 residues. The germline gives CDR1 MNHEY, CDR2 SMNVEV (reference sequence). Here the CDR3 DNA reads TGTGCCAGCAGCGGACAGGGGAAAATAGCCGTCCCTTACGAGCAGTACTTC. As protein: CASSGQGKIAVPYEQYF.

This clone was observed once. Just one base apart from a much larger clone, this may be a read error. The same CDR3 can be traced to other DNA sequences in this sample. J is TRBJ2-1 and V is TRBV6-4; the match to TRBD2 covers 9 bases. The germline V gene has CDR1 MRHNA and CDR2 SNTAGT. The CDR3 contains 15 residues. With 0 bases clipped from V and 4 bases from J, the junction kept 1 base outside the gene matches. In DNA, the CDR3 is TGTGCCAGCAGTGACTCTAGCGGGAGTTACAATGAGCAGTTCTTC. Translation gives CASSDSSGSYNEQFF.

The genes are TRBV19 and TRBJ1-1; a weak D match, TRBD1 (5 bases). This CDR3 contains 14 residues. Trimming took off 6 bases at V and 1 base at J, with 12 bases between the two ends. Germline V gene sequence: CDR1 LNHDA, CDR2 SQIVND (reference sequence). The CDR3, as DNA: TGTGCCAGTAGCCCCCTGACAGCGAACACTGAAGCTTTCTTT. Encoded protein: CASSPLTANTEAFF.

V gene TRBV6-6 combines with J gene TRBJ2-7; a weak D match, TRBD2 (5 bases). The CDR3 is 12 residues long. V was trimmed by 0 bases and J by 7 bases, leaving 7 bases between them. Germline CDR1 is MNHNY and CDR2 is SVGAGI (reference sequence). CDR3 residues: CASSYSPGEQYF. The DNA of the CDR3 is TGTGCCAGCAGTTACTCCCCGGGAGAGCAGTACTTC.

The chain combines TRBV2 with TRBJ2-7; D is possibly TRBD2 (5 bases). Germline V gene data show CDR1 as SNHLY and CDR2 as FYNNEI. CDR3 length: 13 amino acids. The germline V and J ends were trimmed by 6 bases and 3 bases, with 12 bases remaining between them. CDR3 coding DNA: TGTGCCAGCAGCTCATACCGGGACTACGAGCAGTACTTC. It yields the protein CASSSYRDYEQYF.

This sequence joins TRBV28 and TRBJ2-3, with 10 bases fitting TRBD2. Germline loops: CDR1 MDHEN, CDR2 SYDVKM. V lost 6 bases, J lost 4 bases, and 7 bases stayed unmatched. This CDR3 region has 15 residues. Here the CDR3 DNA reads TGTGCCAGCAGCTCCCTAGCGGGAGTCCCAGATACGCAGTATTTT. Its protein product is CASSSLAGVPDTQYF.

The rearrangement uses TRBV6-1 and TRBJ1-2, with TRBD1 as a possible D gene (5 bases). V was trimmed by 8 bases and J by 2 bases, leaving 12 bases between them. The CDR3 is made up of 13 amino acids. Germline CDR1 reads MNHNS; CDR2 reads SASEGT. Written as DNA, the CDR3 is TGTGCCAGCGCCCTTGGGGGGAACTATGGCTACACCTTC. Translation: CASALGGNYGYTF.

J is TRBJ2-7 and V is TRBV19; no reliable D call. The CDR3 runs 13 residues. Germline V lookup: CDR1 LNHDA, CDR2 SQIVND (reference sequence). Trimming removed 3 bases at V and 2 bases at J, with 8 bases between. CDR3 DNA: TGTGCCAGTAGTATGGCCAAAGCCTACGAGCAGTACTTC. Translating gives CASSMAKAYEQYF.

In this sample, this clone turned up a few times. The V and J genes are TRBV9 and TRBJ2-2, with 8 bases lining up with TRBD1. Germline-derived CDR1 and CDR2 are SGDLS and YYNGEE. V gave up 3 bases and J gave up 3 bases; unmatched junction bases: 7. The CDR3 is 16 residues long. The chain's CDR3 is CASSGDRRAYTGELFF. In nucleotides, the CDR3 is TGTGCCAGCAGCGGGGACAGGAGGGCCTACACCGGGGAGCTGTTTTTT.